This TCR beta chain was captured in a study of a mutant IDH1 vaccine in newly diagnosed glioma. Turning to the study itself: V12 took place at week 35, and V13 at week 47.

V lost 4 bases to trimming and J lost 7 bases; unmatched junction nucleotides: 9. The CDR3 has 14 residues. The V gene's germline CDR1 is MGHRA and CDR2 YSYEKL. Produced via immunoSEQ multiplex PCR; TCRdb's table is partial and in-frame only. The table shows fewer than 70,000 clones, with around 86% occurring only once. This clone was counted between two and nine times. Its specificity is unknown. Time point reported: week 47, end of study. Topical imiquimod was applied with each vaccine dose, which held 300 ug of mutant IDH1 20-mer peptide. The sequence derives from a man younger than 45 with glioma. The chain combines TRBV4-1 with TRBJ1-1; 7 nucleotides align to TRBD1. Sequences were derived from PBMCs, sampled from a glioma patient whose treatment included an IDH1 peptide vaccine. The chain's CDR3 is CASSPEGAGGEAFF. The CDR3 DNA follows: TGCGCCAGCAGCCCCGAGGGGGCGGGGGGTGAAGCTTTCTTT.